The 9 T cell receptor beta chains reported below all come from one sample, sequenced in a study of blood T cells in healthy people across ages. A second PCR, run for 7 to 11 cycles, used a sample-barcoded 5' primer plus a J-beta primer mix. MiXCR was run by TCRdb on the 5' RACE reads, yielding one entry per CDR3 protein. Of 700,000 or so distinct CDR3 sequences in the sample, about 20% were seen once. The sequenced sample consisted of blood. The source is a man between 65 and 85 years old in good health.

V usage is TRBV15 and J usage is TRBJ1-2; D might be TRBD1 (6 bases). Per the germline V gene, CDR1 is LNHNV and CDR2 is YYDKDF (reference sequence). This CDR3 comprises 16 residues. The germline V and J ends were trimmed by 1 base and 3 bases, with 15 bases remaining between them. CDR3 loop: CATSRAPGGRDYGYTF. As DNA, the CDR3 is TGTGCCACCAGCAGAGCCCCGGGGGGGCGGGACTATGGCTACACCTTC.

This clonotype was seen only a few times. This chain joins TRBV9 and TRBJ2-1, with D perhaps matching TRBD2 (6 bases). Germline loops: CDR1 SGDLS, CDR2 YYNGEE. Between the trimmed V and J ends, which lost 4 bases and 6 bases, there was a span of 14 bases. The CDR3 is 14 residues long. CDR3 sequence (DNA): TGTGCCAGCAGCTCCCGACTAGTTGCCAATGAGCAGTTCTTC. This encodes CASSSRLVANEQFF.

The chain combines TRBV6-2 or TRBV6-3 with TRBJ1-2; TRBD1 matches 10 bases. The CDR3 consists of 15 residues. Germline assignment: CDR1 MNHEY and CDR2 SVGEGT. V was pared by 6 bases and J by 8 bases, with 12 bases of the junction left unmatched. This chain's CDR3 is CASSRLIGTGEGYTF. For the CDR3, the DNA is TGTGCCAGCAGCCGACTTATAGGGACAGGGGAAGGCTACACCTTC.

The J gene is TRBJ2-5, the V gene TRBV18, with 9 bases aligning to TRBD2. The CDR3 is made up of 15 amino acids. The V and J ends lost 0 bases and 1 base, in that order; junction bases with no gene match: 0. Looked up from germline, CDR1 is KGHSH and CDR2 is LQKENI. The CDR3 loop reads CASSPPAGGQETQYF. CDR3 DNA sequence: TGTGCCAGCTCACCACCAGCGGGGGGCCAAGAGACCCAGTACTTC.

This clonotype was picked up a small number of times. This CDR3 reads CASSPGGHPEYEQYF. The CDR3 DNA sequence: TGCGCCAGCAGTCCAGGGGGGCATCCTGAGTACGAGCAGTACTTC. The rearrangement links TRBV10-2 to TRBJ2-1, with TRBD1 as a possible D gene (7 bases). The J call may not be correct, given that the DNA end is closer to TRBJ2-7. Germline V gene sequence: CDR1 WSHSY, CDR2 SAAADI. CDR3 length: 15 amino acids.

In this sample, this clonotype turned up a few times. The chain uses TRBV6-1 and TRBJ2-3, with D perhaps matching TRBD2 (6 bases). V lost 5 bases to trimming and J lost 9 bases, with 18 bases between them. CDR1 MNHNS and CDR2 SASEGT come from the germline V gene. CDR3 size: 14 residues. The CDR3 region has the DNA TGTGCCAGCAGTTCAGTCGGAGGGGAAAGGACGCAGTATTTT. Translating gives CASSSVGGERTQYF.

A few counts support this clonotype. The CDR3 DNA sequence: TGCGCCAGCAGCTCACTCGGGGATCCCTACAATGAGCAGTTCTTC. This encodes CASSSLGDPYNEQFF. The genes are TRBV5-1 and TRBJ2-1, with D maybe TRBD2 (5 bases). The CDR3 consists of 15 residues. Germline V lookup: CDR1 SGHRS, CDR2 YFSETQ. V was clipped by 3 bases and J by 2 bases, with 12 bases between them.

A remark on this clonotype: One junction end does not reproduce the germline sequence, and a read error may be involved. The V and J genes are TRBV24-1 and TRBJ2-1; TRBD2 might be the D (6 bases). The CDR3 is 16 amino acids. Germline V lookup: CDR1 KGHDR, CDR2 SFDVKD. CDR3 loop: CATSGAGTSTYDEQFF. In DNA, the CDR3 is TGTGCCACCAGTGGTGCCGGGACTTCGACCTACGATGAGCAGTTCTTC.

This clonotype was found a few times. This chain links TRBV7-2 with TRBJ2-1; the D gene could be TRBD1 or TRBD2 (5 bases each). The CDR3 is 13 residues long. The ends were cut back, 6 bases at V and 10 bases at J, with 16 bases in the middle. The germline CDR1 and CDR2 sequences are SGHTA and FQGNSA. The CDR3 sequence: CASSSGTLQEQFF. The CDR3 nucleotides are TGTGCCAGCAGTTCCGGGACCCTACAAGAGCAGTTCTTC.